This passage covers 7 T cell receptor beta chains from one sample sequenced in a study of cytomegalovirus exposure and HLA in healthy donors. The PCR was carried out with 60 Vbeta primers and 13 Jbeta primers. Sequencing was performed with immunoSEQ multiplex PCR; in TCRdb, only in-frame clones are kept and a portion is missing. Of approximately 170,000 clones listed, under 90% are singletons. The sequenced sample was PBMCs. The receptors come from a male donor in good health and CMV-seronegative.

This clone was detected only a few times. The chain uses TRBV6-5 and TRBJ2-7, with 9 bases lining up with TRBD2. Germline CDR1 MNHEY, CDR2 SVGAGI. V trimming: 6 bases; J trimming: 2 bases; junction bases outside the gene matches: 2. The CDR3 length is 13 residues. The CDR3 region is CASRLAGTYEQYF. The CDR3 nucleotides are TGTGCCAGCAGGCTAGCGGGAACCTACGAGCAGTACTTC.

The gene calls are TRBV7-6 and TRBJ2-5; 9 bases match TRBD1. The junction had 8 bases not matched to a gene; V was cut back by 5 bases and J by 4 bases. The CDR3 consists of 15 residues. Germline V gene lookup returns CDR1 SGHVS and CDR2 FNYEAQ. This chain's CDR3 is CASSPIPTGGETQYF. The CDR3 DNA follows: TGTGCCAGCAGCCCCATACCGACAGGGGGAGAGACCCAGTACTTC.

The chain combines TRBV7-2 with TRBJ2-2; 8 bases align to TRBD1. V lost 5 bases and J lost 6; bases outside the gene matches: 8. The CDR3 contains 15 residues. Germline CDR1 reads SGHTA; CDR2 reads FQGNSA. CDR3 sequence (DNA): TGTGCCAGCAGCAAAACAGGGGGGTTGGCCGGGGAGCTGTTTTTT. This sequence encodes CASSKTGGLAGELFF.

The gene calls are TRBV10-1 and TRBJ2-1; D perhaps matches TRBD1 (9 bases). The germline gives CDR1 WNHNN, CDR2 SYGVQD (reference sequence). This CDR3 has 19 amino acids. Trimming removed 11 bases at V and 7 bases at J, with 36 bases between. The DNA for the CDR3 is TGCGCCGGGACCAAGACAGGGGGACCAGCGGGGGCCTTTAAAAATGAGCAGTTCTTC. This codes for CAGTKTGGPAGAFKNEQFF.

The gene calls are TRBV5-1 and TRBJ2-7, with 7 bases aligning to TRBD1. After removal of 4 bases from V and 6 bases from J, the junction contained 4 bases not matched to a gene. Germline V lookup: CDR1 SGHRS, CDR2 YFSETQ. CDR3 length: 12 amino acids. The CDR3 spells CASSQDRFEQYF. The CDR3 DNA reads TGCGCCAGCAGCCAGGACAGGTTCGAGCAGTACTTC. The full variable domain, in which reference TRBV5-1 and TRBJ2-7 provide the parts outside the CDR3, is KAGVTQTPRYLIKTRGQQVTLSCSPISGHRSVSWYQQTPGQGLQFLFEYFSETQRNKGNFPGRFSGRQFSNSRSEMNVSTLELGDSALYLCASSQDRFEQYFGPGTRLTVT.

This chain joins TRBV30 and TRBJ2-3; 10 positions agree with TRBD1. The germline V gene encodes CDR1 GTSNPN and CDR2 SVGIG (reference sequence). The CDR3 is made up of 13 amino acids. For the CDR3, the DNA is TGTGCATTGGACAGGGGGAATGCAGATACGCAGTATTTT. It is translated as CALDRGNADTQYF.

This rearrangement joins TRBV30 to TRBJ2-2, with 7 bases aligning to TRBD2. Germline V lookup: CDR1 GTSNPN, CDR2 SVGIG (reference sequence). V was pared by 1 base and J by 0 bases, with 26 bases of the junction left unmatched. This CDR3 is 23 amino acids long. The CDR3 here is CAWSAPPQGGSSPRDANTGELFF. CDR3 coding DNA: TGTGCCTGGAGTGCCCCCCCCCAGGGCGGGAGCAGTCCGAGGGACGCGAACACCGGGGAGCTGTTTTTT.